One and the same sample provided the 27 T cell receptor beta chains below, sequenced in a study of T cell clonotyping in hematopoietic cell transplantation. Data came from immunoSEQ multiplex PCR; TCRdb stores just in-frame clones and leaves some out. The table includes 12,000 to 15,000 clones, around 97% detected once. The starting material was peripheral blood mononuclear cells, obtained 30 days after allogeneic stem cell transplant. Receptors were obtained from a female patient aged 50 to 65 who had an allogeneic stem cell transplant from an unrelated donor, so T cells may come from the graft donor. Some clones in this sample may be carry-over from other donors' samples.

V usage is TRBV5-1 and J usage is TRBJ2-7, with 9 bases identical to TRBD1. Looked up from germline, CDR1 is SGHRS and CDR2 is YFSETQ. The V gene end was trimmed by 4 bases and the J gene end by 3 bases; junction bases not matched to a gene: 8. The CDR3 is 15 amino acids. CDR3 DNA sequence: TGCGCCAGCAGCCAAGGACAGGGGATGTACTACGAGCAGTACTTC. This encodes CASSQGQGMYYEQYF.

This clone has a single count. CDR3 in amino acids: CASSILAGKRAGANVLTF. DNA of the CDR3: TGTGCCAGTAGTATACTAGCGGGGAAACGGGCTGGGGCCAACGTCCTGACTTTC. This chain links TRBV19 with TRBJ2-6, with 9 bases identical to TRBD2. The V and J ends lost 2 bases and 2 bases, in that order; junction bases with no gene match: 7. This CDR3 comprises 18 residues. Germline V lookup: CDR1 LNHDA, CDR2 SQIVND (reference sequence).

The gene calls are TRBV5-1 and TRBJ1-1; no firm D call. Germline V lookup: CDR1 SGHRS, CDR2 YFSETQ. V was clipped by 2 bases and J by 3 bases, with 26 bases between them. The CDR3 loop spans 19 amino acids. The CDR3 region is CASSFHLSAGVRDYTEAFF. CDR3 bases: TGCGCCAGCAGCTTTCACCTTTCCGCCGGCGTGAGGGATTACACTGAAGCTTTCTTT. Full variable domain (outside the CDR3, taken from reference TRBV5-1 and TRBJ1-1): KAGVTQTPRYLIKTRGQQVTLSCSPISGHRSVSWYQQTPGQGLQFLFEYFSETQRNKGNFPGRFSGRQFSNSRSEMNVSTLELGDSALYLCASSFHLSAGVRDYTEAFFGQGTRLTVV.

Here the CDR3 reads CASELAGANSYEQYF. The CDR3 region has the DNA TGTGCCAGCGAACTAGCGGGGGCAAATTCCTACGAGCAGTACTTC. The rearrangement joins TRBV6-1 to TRBJ2-7, with 11 bases aligning to TRBD2. The ends lost 8 bases at V and 1 base at J; junction bases unmatched: 7. Germline V CDR1 and CDR2: MNHNS, SASEGT. The CDR3 has 15 amino acids.

Note on this clone: The junction departs from germline at one end; a sequencing error may be responsible. The chain uses TRBV2 and TRBJ2-7, with 9 bases identical to TRBD1. Per germline, CDR1 SNHLY and CDR2 FYNNEI. The CDR3 loop spans 15 amino acids. CDR3 nucleotide sequence: TGTGCCAGCAGCCAACCGGGACAGGGAGTCCATTCCGCCCACTTC. Translated, it gives CASSQPGQGVHSAHF.

CDR3 region: CASSKPDREAGELFF. DNA of the CDR3: TGCGCCAGCAGCAAACCCGACAGGGAGGCCGGGGAGCTGTTTTTT. The chain is built from TRBV5-1 and TRBJ2-2; tentatively, D is TRBD1 (7 bases). Germline lookup yields CDR1 SGHRS and CDR2 YFSETQ. The V end was cut by 4 bases, the J end by 6 bases, with 16 bases between. The CDR3 has 15 residues.

In DNA form, the CDR3 reads TGTGCCTGGAGTGTGGGGGGGCGACGGAATGAGCAGTTCTTC. Translating it yields CAWSVGGRRNEQFF. The chain joins TRBV30 to TRBJ2-1, with a weak D call TRBD2 (7 bases). Germline lookup yields CDR1 GTSNPN and CDR2 SVGIG (reference sequence). V was clipped by 0 bases and J by 7 bases, with 13 bases between them. The CDR3 has 14 amino acids.

The V gene is TRBV30, the J gene TRBJ1-3; a weak D match, TRBD1 (6 bases). This CDR3 contains 14 residues. Trimming left V 5 bases short and J 0 bases short, with 11 bases between. Germline CDR1 and CDR2: GTSNPN and SVGIG (reference sequence). The CDR3 region is CAWGRTDSGNTIYF. The CDR3 DNA is TGTGCCTGGGGGAGGACAGACTCTGGAAACACCATATATTTT.

The V gene is TRBV2, the J gene TRBJ2-5; tentative D call: TRBD1 (6 bases). The ends were cut back, 11 bases at V and 0 bases at J, with 13 bases in the middle. Germline CDR1 SNHLY, CDR2 FYNNEI. The CDR3 has 13 residues. The CDR3 DNA follows: TGTGCCGGAGCGAGGGACAACCAAGAGACCCAGTACTTC. It specifies CAGARDNQETQYF.

The CDR3: CASNPSGMNTGELFF. Here the CDR3 DNA reads TGTGCCAGCAATCCTAGCGGGATGAACACCGGGGAGCTGTTTTTT. The chain is built from TRBV2 and TRBJ2-2; TRBD2 agrees at 9 bases. CDR3 length: 15 amino acids. Germline CDR1 reads SNHLY; CDR2 reads FYNNEI. V was clipped by 7 bases and J by 1 base; unmatched bases: 4.

The rearrangement uses TRBV7-3 and TRBJ1-1, with 7 positions matching TRBD1. Unmatched junction bases numbered 12, after V lost 5 bases and J lost 3 bases. CDR3 length: 16 residues. Per the germline V gene, CDR1 is SGHTA and CDR2 is FQGTGA. The CDR3 sequence is CASSPSPDRFHTEAFF. DNA of the CDR3: TGTGCCAGCAGCCCGTCTCCGGACAGGTTTCACACTGAAGCTTTCTTT.

The V gene is TRBV9, the J gene TRBJ2-3; D could derive from TRBD1 or TRBD2 (7 bases each). Germline V gives CDR1 SGDLS, CDR2 YYNGEE. The CDR3 contains 15 residues. The germline V and J ends were trimmed by 4 bases and 3 bases, with 15 bases remaining between them. The CDR3 region has the DNA TGTGCCAGCAGCCCTCCAGGGGGGGGGACAGATACGCAGTATTTT. Amino acids: CASSPPGGGTDTQYF.

The genes are TRBV7-2 and TRBJ1-2, with 8 bases lining up with TRBD1. Germline lookup yields CDR1 SGHTA and CDR2 FQGNSA. The CDR3 has 15 amino acids. J was trimmed by 4 bases and V by 4 bases; bases with no gene match: 8. CDR3 nucleotides: TGTGCCAGCAGCTCTACGGACAGGGCCCCCTATGGCTACACCTTC. Translated, it gives CASSSTDRAPYGYTF.

The chain recombines TRBV2 with TRBJ2-2; D possibly uses TRBD1 or TRBD2 (6 bases each). The CDR3 covers 12 residues. Germline values: CDR1 SNHLY, CDR2 FYNNEI. V dropped 6 bases and J dropped 6 bases, with 8 bases sitting between them. CDR3 residues: CASREGAGELFF. Here the CDR3 DNA reads TGTGCCAGCAGGGAGGGGGCCGGGGAGCTGTTTTTT. Full variable domain (remainder filled in from reference TRBV2 and TRBJ2-2): EPEVTQTPSHQVTQMGQEVILRCVPISNHLYFYWYRQILGQKVEFLVSFYNNEISEKSEIFDDQFSVERPDGSNFTLKIRSTKLEDSAMYFCASREGAGELFFGEGSRLTVL.

This chain connects TRBV18 to TRBJ1-5, with a possible D match to TRBD1 (5 bases). This CDR3 has 17 residues. Germline V gene data show CDR1 as KGHSH and CDR2 as LQKENI. V lost 2 bases to trimming and J lost 0 bases, with 14 bases between them. In DNA, the CDR3 is TGTGCCAGCTCACCAACGCGGAGCAGGGATAGCAATCAGCCCCAGCATTTT. Protein: CASSPTRSRDSNQPQHF.

The V gene is TRBV2, the J gene TRBJ1-1, with D unclear. The CDR3 loop spans 16 amino acids. Germline V gene lookup returns CDR1 SNHLY and CDR2 FYNNEI. V lost 0 bases and J 5 bases, leaving 16 bases between the germline ends. The CDR3 nucleotides read TGTGCCAGCAGTGAAGCAGGAGGAGTGGTTTGGACTGAAGCTTTCTTT. Translating it yields CASSEAGGVVWTEAFF.

The V and J genes are TRBV6-1 and TRBJ2-2, with 8 nucleotides matching TRBD2. V shed 5 bases, J shed 4 bases, and the junction held 6 bases outside the gene matches. Germline V gene lookup returns CDR1 MNHNS and CDR2 SASEGT. The CDR3 loop spans 15 amino acids. The chain's CDR3 is CASSSGGTGTGELFF. The CDR3 nucleotides read TGTGCCAGCAGTAGCGGGGGAACGGGCACCGGGGAGCTGTTTTTT.

The V call is TRBV7-6, the J call TRBJ2-1, with D uncertain. Germline V CDR1 and CDR2: SGHVS, FNYEAQ. The CDR3 spans 14 residues. Trimming removed 3 bases at V and 2 bases at J, with 8 bases between. The CDR3 nucleotides are TGTGCCAGCAGCTTTGCTGGAACCTACAATGAGCAGTTCTTC. This translates into CASSFAGTYNEQFF.

The V and J genes are TRBV9 and TRBJ2-7, with a tentative D call TRBD1 (6 bases). Trimming removed 0 bases at V and 4 bases at J, with 11 bases between. The germline V gene encodes CDR1 SGDLS and CDR2 YYNGEE. This CDR3 comprises 14 residues. The CDR3 sequence is CASSVDGGGYEQYF. CDR3 sequence (DNA): TGTGCCAGCAGCGTAGATGGGGGCGGGTACGAGCAGTACTTC.

The chain joins TRBV30 to TRBJ1-2; D unclear. There are 11 residues in the CDR3. Germline-derived CDR1 and CDR2 are GTSNPN and SVGIG (reference sequence). The V and J ends lost 2 bases and 8 bases respectively, with 9 bases between them. The CDR3 bases are TGTGCCTGGAGTCCCAGCCTGGGCTACACCTTC. Its protein product is CAWSPSLGYTF.

The chain combines TRBV6-6 with TRBJ2-7, with D unresolved. Germline CDR1 and CDR2: MNHNY and SVGAGI (reference sequence). V shed 6 bases and J shed 1 base, with 4 bases lying between them. This CDR3 spans 11 amino acids. In nucleotides, the CDR3 is TGTGCCAGCAGGCATTCCTACGAGCAGTACTTC. Translation: CASRHSYEQYF.

For the CDR3, the DNA is TGTGCCAGCAGCTCGGTCCAGGGTTCCAATCAGCCCCAGCATTTT. It encodes CASSSVQGSNQPQHF. The rearrangement uses TRBV11-2 and TRBJ1-5, with TRBD1 as a possible D gene (5 bases). This CDR3 is built from 15 residues. CDR1 SGHAT and CDR2 FQNNGV come from the germline V gene. Trimming removed 4 bases from V and 3 bases from J, with 13 bases in between.

This chain uses TRBV18 with TRBJ2-7; D possibly matches TRBD1 or TRBD2 (6 bases each). The CDR3 spans 16 residues. The germline V gene has CDR1 KGHSH and CDR2 LQKENI. The V and J ends lost 2 bases and 0 bases respectively, with 14 bases between them. CDR3 region: CASSPRKGGSSYEQYF. DNA for the CDR3: TGTGCCAGCTCACCAAGAAAGGGGGGAAGCTCCTACGAGCAGTACTTC.

This clone has a single count. The V and J genes are TRBV19 and TRBJ1-2; possibly TRBD1 for D (6 bases). The CDR3 extends over 15 amino acids. Trimming stripped 2 bases from V and 2 bases from J, with 12 bases between. CDR1 LNHDA and CDR2 SQIVND come from the germline V gene (reference sequence). The chain's CDR3 is CASSIKQGPNYGYTF. CDR3 nucleotides: TGTGCCAGTAGTATAAAACAGGGACCAAACTATGGCTACACCTTC.

The chain recombines TRBV19 with TRBJ1-5; D not resolved. Per the germline V gene, CDR1 is LNHDA and CDR2 is SQIVND (reference sequence). The CDR3 is made up of 14 amino acids. Trimming removed 3 bases from V and 2 bases from J, with 8 bases in between. The CDR3 reads CASSMGQGNQPQHF. The DNA for the CDR3 is TGTGCCAGTAGTATGGGTCAGGGCAATCAGCCCCAGCATTTT.

The CDR3 sequence is CASKQGNTGELFF. CDR3 sequence (DNA): TGCGCCAGCAAACAGGGTAACACCGGGGAGCTGTTTTTT. The rearrangement joins TRBV5-1 to TRBJ2-2; tentative D call: TRBD1 (6 bases). V lost 6 bases and J lost 2, with 8 bases in between. CDR3 length: 13 residues. Germline CDR1 reads SGHRS; CDR2 reads YFSETQ.

This sequence joins TRBV5-1 and TRBJ1-4; possible D gene TRBD1, 5 bases. This CDR3 has 14 residues. Germline CDR1 reads SGHRS; CDR2 reads YFSETQ. Trimming removed 1 base at V and 7 bases at J, with 11 bases between. The CDR3 sequence: CASSLRGDSEKLFF. The CDR3 DNA follows: TGCGCCAGCAGCTTGAGGGGTGATAGTGAAAAACTGTTTTTT.